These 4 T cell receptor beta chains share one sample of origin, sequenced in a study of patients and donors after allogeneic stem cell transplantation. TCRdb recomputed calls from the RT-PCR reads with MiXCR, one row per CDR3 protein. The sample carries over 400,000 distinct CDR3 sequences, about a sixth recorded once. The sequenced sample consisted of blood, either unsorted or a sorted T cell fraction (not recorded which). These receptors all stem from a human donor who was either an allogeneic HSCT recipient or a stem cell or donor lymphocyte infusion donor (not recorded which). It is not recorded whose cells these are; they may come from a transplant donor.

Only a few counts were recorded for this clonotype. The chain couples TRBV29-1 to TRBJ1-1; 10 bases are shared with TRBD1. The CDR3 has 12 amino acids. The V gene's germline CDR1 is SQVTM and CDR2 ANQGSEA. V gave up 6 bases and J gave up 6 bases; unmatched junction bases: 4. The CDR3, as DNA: TGCAGCGTGACCGGGACAGGGGCTGAAGCTTTCTTT. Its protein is CSVTGTGAEAFF.

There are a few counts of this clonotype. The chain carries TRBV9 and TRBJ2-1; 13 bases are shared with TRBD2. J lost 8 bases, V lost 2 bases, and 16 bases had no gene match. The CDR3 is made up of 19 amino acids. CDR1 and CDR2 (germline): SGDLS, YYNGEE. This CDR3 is CASSVMPPLTSGGLDEQFF. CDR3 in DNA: TGTGCCAGCAGCGTGATGCCCCCACTGACTAGCGGGGGGTTGGATGAGCAGTTCTTC.

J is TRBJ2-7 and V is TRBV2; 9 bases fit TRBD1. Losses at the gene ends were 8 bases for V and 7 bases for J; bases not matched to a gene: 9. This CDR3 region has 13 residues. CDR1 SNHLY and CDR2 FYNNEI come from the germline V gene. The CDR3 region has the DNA TGTGCCAGCGGAAGGACAGGGGTGGGAGAGCAGTACTTC. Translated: CASGRTGVGEQYF.

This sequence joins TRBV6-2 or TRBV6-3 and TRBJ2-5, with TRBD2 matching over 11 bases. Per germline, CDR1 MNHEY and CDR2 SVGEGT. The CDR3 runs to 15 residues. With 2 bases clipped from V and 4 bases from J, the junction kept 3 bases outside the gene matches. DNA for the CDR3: TGTGCCAGCAGTTACGCAGGACTAGCGGGAGAGACCCAGTACTTC. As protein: CASSYAGLAGETQYF.